A selection of T cell receptor beta chains follows, all from one sample in a study of blood T cell repertoires in COVID-19. TCRdb keeps only in-frame clones here, not all; method: immunoSEQ multiplex PCR. Of about 250,000 clones detected, approximately 85% appear once; the ten largest clones hold approximately 5%. The sequenced material came from peripheral blood. Receptors were obtained from a woman of 80 years or more with COVID-19, enrolled during active disease. The conserved cysteine and the conserved F or W are not part of the CDR3 here.

TRBJ2-1 | TRBV7-9 | 11 | ASSLLAYNEQF
TRBJ1-5 | TRBV12-3/TRBV12-4 | 11 | ASSPQGIQPQH
TRBJ2-2 | TRBV5-1 | 13 | ASSPPGGPTGELF
TRBJ2-7 | TRBV5-6 | 10 | ASSANSYEQY
TRBJ1-5 | TRBV4-1 | 15 | ASSQEGGGFSNQPQH
TRBJ2-7 | TRBV6-1 | 10 | ASSEGPSEQY
TRBJ1-5 | TRBV3-1/TRBV3-2 | 15 | ASSQRTGRGDNQPQH
TRBJ2-5 | TRBV9 | 13 | ASSETGRSGETQY
TRBJ2-2 | TRBV7-2 | 12 | ASSWRQATGELF
TRBJ1-3 | TRBV29-1 | 10 | SAQGRGNTIY
TRBJ2-1 | TRBV2 | 13 | ASSEEGYSYNEQF
TRBJ2-3 | TRBV5-1 | 12 | ASRRGSYTDTQY
TRBJ1-4 | TRBV5-1 | 12 | ASAPGWANEKLF
TRBJ2-5 | TRBV5-1 | 10 | ASRESQETQY
TRBJ2-3 | TRBV5-1 | 16 | ASSAPGLAGTHTDTQY
TRBJ1-3 | TRBV19 | 15 | ASSIASTGNAGNTIY
TRBJ2-4 | TRBV5-1 | 14 | ASSSYSYLAKNIQY
TRBJ1-4 | TRBV29-1 | 13 | SVPRGGFPNEKLF
TRBJ1-3 | TRBV11-2 | 11 | ASSLYSGNTIY
TRBJ1-4 | TRBV6-5 | 13 | ASSQGQTTNEKLF
TRBJ2-5 | TRBV5-1 | 19 | ASSSGFRGQGASAYQETQY
TRBJ2-2 | TRBV28 | 12 | ASEVQGLPGELF
TRBJ2-3 | TRBV6-2/TRBV6-3 | 13 | ASSYIAGGADTQY
TRBJ2-3 | TRBV3-1/TRBV3-2 | 15 | ASSQGGSFRRGDTQY
TRBJ1-5 | TRBV2 | 13 | ASRTTGGENQPQH
TRBJ1-1 | TRBV9 | 14 | ASSEDRGSVSSEAF
TRBJ2-3 | TRBV28 | 14 | ASRTTSGDGTDTQY
TRBJ1-2 | TRBV7-2 | 11 | ASSPDRGYGYT
TRBJ2-7 | TRBV5-6 | 11 | ASIPRTGYEQY
TRBJ1-6 | TRBV7-3 | 11 | ASSRQENSPLH
TRBJ1-4 | TRBV19 | 13 | ASSRPGQGMEKLF
TRBJ2-3 | TRBV5-4 | 10 | ASSLSADTQY
TRBJ2-5 | TRBV5-4 | 12 | ASSLGQGYETQY
TRBJ1-2 | TRBV20-1 | 11 | SASWQGGYGYT
TRBJ2-1 | TRBV11-3 | 11 | ASSRLAGAEQF
TRBJ1-2 | TRBV5-4 | 12 | ASSGGGGNYGYT
TRBJ2-1 | TRBV4-3 | 15 | ASSQYTFGTASNEQF
TRBJ2-3 | TRBV6-5 | 13 | ASSQSGSTTDTQY
TRBJ1-2 | TRBV2 | 10 | ASRTQNYGYT
TRBJ1-5 | TRBV6-1 | 10 | ASSEDRPNQH
TRBJ1-1 | TRBV6-5 | 13 | ASSSQGQGRTEAF
TRBJ1-1 | TRBV11-1 | 12 | ASSLAEGNTEAF
TRBJ1-2 | TRBV28 | 13 | ASSLRRSGGFGYT
TRBJ2-5 | TRBV6-1 | 14 | ASSEAAGSLQETQY
TRBJ2-7 | TRBV7-2 | 12 | ASSLAGQFYEQY
TRBJ1-1 | TRBV14 | 10 | ATGQLNTEAF
TRBJ1-3 | TRBV19 | 10 | ASSVGGNTIY
TRBJ2-3 | TRBV7-3 | 13 | ASSGAQGGTDTQY
TRBJ2-2 | TRBV30 | 13 | ACRLTSGNTGELF
TRBJ2-5 | TRBV6-1 | 14 | ASSEDFGGARETQY
TRBJ1-1 | TRBV11-2 | 13 | ASSRSGTGSTEAF
TRBJ1-5 | TRBV12-3/TRBV12-4 | 10 | ASSFRGQPQH
TRBJ1-1 | TRBV6-1 | 14 | ASSGVGRGRGTEAF
TRBJ2-7 | TRBV2 | 11 | ASSDRASHEQY
TRBJ1-2 | TRBV19 | 12 | ASSMQGVQYGYT
TRBJ2-2 | TRBV28 | 14 | ASSTTALMNTGELF
TRBJ2-2 | TRBV6-6 | 13 | ASSIREGATGELF
TRBJ2-1 | TRBV27 | 13 | ASSAGTSNKNEQF